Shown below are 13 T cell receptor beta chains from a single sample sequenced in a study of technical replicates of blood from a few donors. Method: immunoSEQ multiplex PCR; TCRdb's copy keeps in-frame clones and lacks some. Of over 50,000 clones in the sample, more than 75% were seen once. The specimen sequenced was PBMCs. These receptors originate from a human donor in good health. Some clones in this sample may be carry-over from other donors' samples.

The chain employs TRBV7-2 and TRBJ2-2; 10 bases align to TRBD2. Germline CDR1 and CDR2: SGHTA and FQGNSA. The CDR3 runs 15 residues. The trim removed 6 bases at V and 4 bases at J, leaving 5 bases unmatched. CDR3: CASRERGGGTGELFF. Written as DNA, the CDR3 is TGTGCCAGCAGAGAGCGGGGGGGCGGCACCGGGGAGCTGTTTTTT.

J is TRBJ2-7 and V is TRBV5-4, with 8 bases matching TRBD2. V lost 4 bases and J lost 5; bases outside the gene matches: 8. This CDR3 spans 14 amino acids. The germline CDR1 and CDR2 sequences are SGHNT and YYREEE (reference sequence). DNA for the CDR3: TGTGCCAGCAGCGACCGGGGGGGCGAGCACGAGCAGTACTTC. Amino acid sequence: CASSDRGGEHEQYF.

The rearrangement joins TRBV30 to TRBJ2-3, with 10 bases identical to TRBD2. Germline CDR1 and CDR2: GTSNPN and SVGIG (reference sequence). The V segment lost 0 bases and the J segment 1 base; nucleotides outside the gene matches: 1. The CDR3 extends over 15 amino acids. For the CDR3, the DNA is TGTGCCTGGAGTGTCGGACTAGCGGGCACAGATACGCAGTATTTT. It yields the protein CAWSVGLAGTDTQYF.

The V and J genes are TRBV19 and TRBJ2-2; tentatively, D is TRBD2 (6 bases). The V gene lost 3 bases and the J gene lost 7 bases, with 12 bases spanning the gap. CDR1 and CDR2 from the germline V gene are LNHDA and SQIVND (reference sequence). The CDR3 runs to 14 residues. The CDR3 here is CASSISGVLGELFF. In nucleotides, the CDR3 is TGTGCCAGTAGTATCTCGGGGGTGCTCGGGGAGCTGTTTTTT.

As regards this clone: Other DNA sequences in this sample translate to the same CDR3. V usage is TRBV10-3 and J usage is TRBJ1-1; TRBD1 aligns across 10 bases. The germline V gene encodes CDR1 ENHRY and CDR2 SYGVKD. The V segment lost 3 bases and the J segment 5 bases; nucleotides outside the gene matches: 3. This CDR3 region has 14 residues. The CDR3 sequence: CAISERDRGTEAFF. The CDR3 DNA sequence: TGTGCCATCAGTGAACGGGACAGGGGAACTGAAGCTTTCTTT.

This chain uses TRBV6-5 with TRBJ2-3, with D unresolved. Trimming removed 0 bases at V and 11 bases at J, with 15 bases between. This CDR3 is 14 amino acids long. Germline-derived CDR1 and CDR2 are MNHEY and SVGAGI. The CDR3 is CASSYSRSQQVQYF. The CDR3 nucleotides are TGTGCCAGCAGTTACTCGAGATCTCAGCAGGTGCAGTATTTT.

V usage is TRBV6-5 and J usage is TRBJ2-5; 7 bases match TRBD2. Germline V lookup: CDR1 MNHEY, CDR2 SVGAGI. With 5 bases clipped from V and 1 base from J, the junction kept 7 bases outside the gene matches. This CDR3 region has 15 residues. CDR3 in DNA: TGTGCCAGCAGTAGGGAGGGCGGGCGCCAAGAGACCCAGTACTTC. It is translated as CASSREGGRQETQYF.

In nucleotides, the CDR3 is TGTGCCAGCGGGGGGGGCGCCGGGGAGCTGTTTTTT. Protein sequence: CASGGGAGELFF. V usage is TRBV11-3 and J usage is TRBJ2-2; possibly TRBD2 for D (7 bases). There are 12 residues in the CDR3. Germline CDR1 is SGHNT and CDR2 is YENEEA. V lost 8 bases, J lost 6 bases, and 10 bases lay in between. The full variable domain, with the rest looked up from reference TRBV11-3 and TRBJ2-2, is EAGVVQSPRYKIIEKKQPVAFWCNPISGHNTLYWYLQNLGQGPELLIRYENEEAVDDSQLPKDRFSAERLKGVDSTLKIQPAELGDSAVYLCASGGGAGELFFGEGSRLTVL.

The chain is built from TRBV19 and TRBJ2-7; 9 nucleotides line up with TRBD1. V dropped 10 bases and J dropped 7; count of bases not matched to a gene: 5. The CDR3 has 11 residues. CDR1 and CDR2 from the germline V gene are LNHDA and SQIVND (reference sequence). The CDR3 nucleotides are TGTGCCACTACAGGGGGCATGGAGCAGTACTTC. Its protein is CATTGGMEQYF.

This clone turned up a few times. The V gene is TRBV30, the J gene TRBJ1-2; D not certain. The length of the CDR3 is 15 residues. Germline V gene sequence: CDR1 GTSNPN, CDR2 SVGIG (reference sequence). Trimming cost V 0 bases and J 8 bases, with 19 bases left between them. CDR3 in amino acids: CAWSVLSLSLRGYTF. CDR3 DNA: TGTGCCTGGAGTGTACTCTCCCTTTCCCTCCGGGGCTACACCTTC.

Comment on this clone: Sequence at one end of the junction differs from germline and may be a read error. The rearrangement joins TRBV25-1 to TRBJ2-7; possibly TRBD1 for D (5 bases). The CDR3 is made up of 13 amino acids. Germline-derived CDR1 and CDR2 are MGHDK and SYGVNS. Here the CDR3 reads CASSLRVQGPLIF. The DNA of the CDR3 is TGTGCCAGCAGTCTCAGGGTGCAGGGCCCATTAATCTTC.

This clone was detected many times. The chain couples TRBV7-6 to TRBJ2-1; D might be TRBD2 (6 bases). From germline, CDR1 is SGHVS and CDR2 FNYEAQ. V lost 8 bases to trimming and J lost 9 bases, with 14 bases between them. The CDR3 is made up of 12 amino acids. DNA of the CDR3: TGTGCCAGCTCCCTGGGGGGTGGTGAGCAGTTCTTC. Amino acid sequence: CASSLGGGEQFF.

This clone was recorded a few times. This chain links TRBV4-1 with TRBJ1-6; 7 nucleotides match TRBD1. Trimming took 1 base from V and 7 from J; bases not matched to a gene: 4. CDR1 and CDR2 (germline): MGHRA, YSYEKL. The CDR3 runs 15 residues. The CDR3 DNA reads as TGCGCCAGCAGCCAAGTGGTGACAGGGAATTCACCCCTCCACTTT. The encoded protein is CASSQVVTGNSPLHF.